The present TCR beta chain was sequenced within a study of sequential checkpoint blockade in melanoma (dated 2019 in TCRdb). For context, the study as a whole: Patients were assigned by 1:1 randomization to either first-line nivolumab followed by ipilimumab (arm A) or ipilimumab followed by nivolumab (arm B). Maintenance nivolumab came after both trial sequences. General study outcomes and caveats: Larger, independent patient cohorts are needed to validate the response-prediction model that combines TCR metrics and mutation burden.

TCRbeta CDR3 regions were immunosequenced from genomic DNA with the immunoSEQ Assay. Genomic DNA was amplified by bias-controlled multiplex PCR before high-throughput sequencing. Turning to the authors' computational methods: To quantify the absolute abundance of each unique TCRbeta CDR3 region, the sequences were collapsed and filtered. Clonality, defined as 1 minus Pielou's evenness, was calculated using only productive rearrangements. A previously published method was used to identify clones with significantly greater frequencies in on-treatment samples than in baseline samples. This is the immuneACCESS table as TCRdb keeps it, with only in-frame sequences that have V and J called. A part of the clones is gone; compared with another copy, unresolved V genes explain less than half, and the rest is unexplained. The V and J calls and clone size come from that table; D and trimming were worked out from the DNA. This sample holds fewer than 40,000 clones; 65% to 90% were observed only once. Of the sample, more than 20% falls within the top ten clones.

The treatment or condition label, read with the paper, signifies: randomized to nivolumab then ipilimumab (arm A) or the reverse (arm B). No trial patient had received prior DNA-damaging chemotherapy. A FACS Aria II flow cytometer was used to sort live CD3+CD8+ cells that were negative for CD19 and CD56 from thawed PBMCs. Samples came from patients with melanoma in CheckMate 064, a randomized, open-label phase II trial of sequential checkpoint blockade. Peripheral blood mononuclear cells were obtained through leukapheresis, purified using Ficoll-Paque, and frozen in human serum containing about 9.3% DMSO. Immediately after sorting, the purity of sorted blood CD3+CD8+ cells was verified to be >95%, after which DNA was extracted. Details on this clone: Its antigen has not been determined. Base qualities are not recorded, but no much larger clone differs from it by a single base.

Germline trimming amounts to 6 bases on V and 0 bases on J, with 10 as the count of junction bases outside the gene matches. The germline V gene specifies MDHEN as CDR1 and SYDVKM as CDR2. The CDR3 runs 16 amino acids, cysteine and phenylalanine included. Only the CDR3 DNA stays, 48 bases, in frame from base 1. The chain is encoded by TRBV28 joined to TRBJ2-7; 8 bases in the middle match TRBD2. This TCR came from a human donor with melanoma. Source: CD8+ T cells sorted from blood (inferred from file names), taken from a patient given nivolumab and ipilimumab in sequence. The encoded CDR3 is CASSPGGERSSYEQYF. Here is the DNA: TGTGCCAGCAGCCCCGGGGGGGAGCGGAGCTCCTACGAGCAGTACTTC.